What follows are 25 T cell receptor beta chains derived from one specimen sequenced in a study of regulatory dendritic cells for organ transplantation. Sorted subsets were CFSE-labeled and cultured approximately 5 days with allogeneic dendritic cells. The assay was immunoSEQ multiplex PCR, and TCRdb's table has in-frame clones only and misses some. The table shows 12,000 or so clones, with roughly 89% occurring only once. No cognate antigen is known for these TCRs. Material: naive CD8+ T cells from blood cultured with dendritic cells. Stated subset: CD45RA+ naive T cells. These receptor sequences come from a human donor in good health.

The rearrangement links TRBV27 to TRBJ2-1; TRBD2 matches 14 bases. The J segment lost 9 bases and the V segment lost 5 bases, leaving 6 bases of the junction unmatched. Germline V CDR1 and CDR2: MNHEY, SMNVEV (reference sequence). This CDR3 spans 15 amino acids. DNA for the CDR3: TGTGCCAGCAGTGCGACTAGCGGGAGGGACGGTGAGCAGTTCTTC. Residues: CASSATSGRDGEQFF.

The chain has TRBV7-8 and TRBJ2-7; 8 bases fit TRBD1. Germline V lookup: CDR1 SGHVS, CDR2 FQNEAQ. The CDR3 length is 12 residues. V trimming: 10 bases; J trimming: 3 bases; junction bases outside the gene matches: 5. CDR3 nucleotides: TGTGCCACCCGACAGGGGCGCTACGAGCAGTACTTC. Its protein product is CATRQGRYEQYF. The full variable domain, in which reference TRBV7-8 and TRBJ2-7 provide the parts outside the CDR3, is GAGVSQSPRYKVAKRGQDVALRCDPISGHVSLFWYQQALGQGPEFLTYFQNEAQLDKSGLPSDRFFAERPEGSVSTLKIQRTQQEDSAVYLCATRQGRYEQYFGPGTRLTVT.

V usage is TRBV27 and J usage is TRBJ2-3; D might be TRBD2 (5 bases). Trimming removed 7 bases from V and 2 bases from J, with 10 bases in between. The CDR3 extends over 13 amino acids. From germline, CDR1 is MNHEY and CDR2 SMNVEV (reference sequence). CDR3 protein: CASTGLPTDTQYF. The CDR3 bases are TGTGCCAGCACCGGACTTCCCACAGATACGCAGTATTTT.

This clone was picked up one time. This chain connects TRBV21-1 to TRBJ1-5. TRBV21-1 counts as a pseudogene. CDR3 length: 18 residues. The CDR3, as DNA: TGTGCCAGCAGCAAATGGATTACGGGGAAAGGAATGTATCAGCCCCAGCATTTT. Translated, it gives CASSKWITGKGMYQPQHF.

The V gene is TRBV2, the J gene TRBJ2-7; D possibly corresponds to TRBD2 (5 bases). Germline V gives CDR1 SNHLY, CDR2 FYNNEI. Trimming pared 9 bases from V and 4 bases from J, leaving 13 bases between. The CDR3 consists of 12 residues. This CDR3 is CASLEGRYEQYF. In DNA form, the CDR3 reads TGTGCCAGTCTCGAGGGCAGGTACGAGCAGTACTTC.

This chain connects TRBV7-9 to TRBJ2-3; D unresolved. CDR1 and CDR2 from the germline V gene are SEHNR and FQNEAQ (reference sequence). V was shortened by 1 base and J by 0 bases, with 5 bases between the two germline ends. The CDR3 extends over 14 amino acids. This CDR3 reads CASSLEISTDTQYF. Here the CDR3 DNA reads TGTGCCAGCAGCTTAGAAATTAGCACAGATACGCAGTATTTT.

The chain's CDR3 is CASSQAGHDTQYF. The CDR3 bases are TGTGCCAGCAGTCAGGCGGGACATGATACGCAGTATTTT. This sequence joins TRBV6-5 and TRBJ2-3; D possibly matches TRBD1 or TRBD2 (6 bases each). The CDR3 length is 13 residues. The V end lost 5 bases, the J end lost 6 bases, and 12 bases lay between the germline ends. Germline-derived CDR1 and CDR2 are MNHEY and SVGAGI.

The V and J genes are TRBV7-2 and TRBJ2-7, with a possible D match to TRBD2 (7 bases). Looked up from germline, CDR1 is SGHTA and CDR2 is FQGNSA. The V and J ends lost 5 bases and 3 bases respectively, with 17 bases between them. The CDR3 sequence is 15 residues long. The CDR3 coding sequence is TGTGCCAGCAGCCAGGGGCGGGGGCGAGGCTACGAGCAGTACTTC. Residues: CASSQGRGRGYEQYF.

This chain uses TRBV2 with TRBJ2-1, with TRBD2 matching over 14 bases. V lost 6 bases and J lost 4; bases outside the gene matches: 14. This CDR3 contains 19 residues. The V gene's germline CDR1 is SNHLY and CDR2 FYNNEI. The CDR3, as DNA: TGTGCCAGCAGGACCTCCGGGACTAGCGGGAGATCTTTATACAATGAGCAGTTCTTC. Translating it yields CASRTSGTSGRSLYNEQFF.

This clone was recorded only once. The chain combines TRBV4-3 with TRBJ1-2, with no clear D. Germline values: CDR1 LGHNA, CDR2 YSLEER. This CDR3 is built from 16 residues. The germline V and J ends were trimmed by 0 bases and 3 bases, with 14 bases remaining between them. The CDR3 protein is CASSQDGEEGYYGYTF. The CDR3 DNA reads as TGCGCCAGCAGCCAAGATGGCGAGGAGGGCTACTATGGCTACACCTTC.

This chain links TRBV4-1 with TRBJ2-7; the D is unclear. Germline V gene lookup returns CDR1 MGHRA and CDR2 YSYEKL. Trimming stripped 1 base from V and 7 bases from J, with 11 bases between. This CDR3 is 13 amino acids long. The CDR3 loop reads CASSQAVDREQYF. CDR3 DNA: TGCGCCAGCAGCCAAGCAGTAGATCGGGAGCAGTACTTC.

V is TRBV28 and J is TRBJ2-3, with 8 bases matching TRBD2. The J segment lost 6 bases and the V segment lost 1 base, leaving 9 bases of the junction unmatched. Germline V gives CDR1 MDHEN, CDR2 SYDVKM. There are 16 residues in the CDR3. CDR3 sequence: CASSLFTGRVADTQYF. In nucleotides, the CDR3 is TGTGCCAGCAGTTTATTTACCGGGAGGGTAGCTGATACGCAGTATTTT.

In its sample, this clone was seen once. The chain combines TRBV7-9 with TRBJ1-2, with D tentatively TRBD1 (5 bases). This CDR3 spans 13 amino acids. CDR1 and CDR2 (germline): SEHNR, FQNEAQ (reference sequence). Deletions cut 5 bases from V and 4 bases from J, with 11 bases between. Written as DNA, the CDR3 is TGTGCCAGCAGCCCTCGACAGCTCTATGGCTACACCTTC. It is translated as CASSPRQLYGYTF.

J is TRBJ2-3 and V is TRBV28; 12 bases fit TRBD2. Germline CDR1 is MDHEN and CDR2 is SYDVKM. The ends lost 7 bases at V and 1 base at J; junction bases unmatched: 12. This CDR3 is built from 18 residues. CDR3 coding DNA: TGTGCCAGCACCCCCGACCTAGCGGGAGGGGCCGGCACAGATACGCAGTATTTT. It codes for CASTPDLAGGAGTDTQYF.

The chain carries TRBV7-9 and TRBJ1-2; 7 nucleotides align to TRBD1. With V trimmed by 3 bases and J by 6 bases, 13 bases remained unmatched. The V gene's germline CDR1 is SEHNR and CDR2 FQNEAQ (reference sequence). The CDR3 contains 16 residues. CDR3 coding DNA: TGTGCCAGCAGCTTCGTCGACAGGGCGCTAGTTGATGGCTACACCTTC. Its translation is CASSFVDRALVDGYTF.

A word on this clone: A junction end diverges from the germline sequence, so it may reflect a read error. The chain employs TRBV7-7 and TRBJ2-5, with 10 bases identical to TRBD2. The CDR3 is 15 amino acids. Per germline, CDR1 SSHAT and CDR2 FNYEAQ (reference sequence). CDR3 loop: CASRPSGRAGETQYF. For the CDR3, the DNA is TGTGCTAGCAGACCCAGCGGGAGGGCCGGAGAGACCCAGTACTTC.

A single count supports this clone. The V call is TRBV27, the J call TRBJ2-3; 9 bases fit TRBD2. Per germline, CDR1 MNHEY and CDR2 SMNVEV (reference sequence). There are 14 residues in the CDR3. J gave up 4 bases and V 6 bases, and 5 bases lay outside the gene matches. Written as DNA, the CDR3 is TGTGCCAGCAGAATGGCGGGGGGGCCAGATACGCAGTATTTT. It codes for CASRMAGGPDTQYF.

The chain has TRBV19 and TRBJ2-2; no reliable D call. Trimming pared 7 bases from V and 6 bases from J, leaving 15 bases between. Germline CDR1 is LNHDA and CDR2 is SQIVND (reference sequence). The CDR3 is made up of 14 amino acids. The CDR3 is CASTPFGPAGELFF. CDR3 DNA sequence: TGTGCCAGTACCCCCTTCGGGCCTGCCGGGGAGCTGTTTTTT.

The chain joins TRBV28 to TRBJ2-7; D is undetermined. CDR1 MDHEN and CDR2 SYDVKM come from the germline V gene. V was shortened by 2 bases and J by 7 bases, with 9 bases between the two germline ends. The CDR3 totals 12 residues. The CDR3 is CASSLPQWEQYF. Written as DNA, the CDR3 is TGTGCCAGCAGTTTACCCCAGTGGGAGCAGTACTTC.

The chain couples TRBV14 to TRBJ2-3; D gene uncertain. The CDR3 covers 13 residues. Per the germline V gene, CDR1 is SGHDN and CDR2 is FVKESK. Trimming stripped 0 bases from V and 4 bases from J, with 5 bases between. CDR3 sequence: CASSQDRADTQYF. The CDR3 DNA is TGTGCCAGCAGCCAAGATCGAGCAGATACGCAGTATTTT.

The chain combines TRBV5-5 with TRBJ1-2; D unclear. CDR3 length: 11 amino acids. The V end was cut by 9 bases, the J end by 8 bases, with 14 bases between. Germline CDR1 SGHKS, CDR2 YYEKEE (reference sequence). The CDR3 nucleotides read TGTGCCATCCAGGAAGGAAGGGGCTACACCTTC. This codes for CAIQEGRGYTF.

The chain joins TRBV11-2 to TRBJ1-5; D is unresolved. The CDR3 is 13 amino acids. Germline values: CDR1 SGHAT, CDR2 FQNNGV. Trimming took off 5 bases at V and 4 bases at J, with 9 bases between the two ends. This CDR3 is CASSEEGNQPQHF. The CDR3, as DNA: TGTGCCAGCAGCGAGGAAGGGAATCAGCCCCAGCATTTT.

The V and J genes are TRBV2 and TRBJ2-7, with TRBD2 identical over 11 bases. The V segment lost 5 bases and the J segment 1 base; nucleotides outside the gene matches: 7. Germline assignment: CDR1 SNHLY and CDR2 FYNNEI. The CDR3 contains 16 residues. CDR3 region: CASSQLAGVKSYEQYF. The CDR3 DNA is TGTGCCAGCAGTCAACTAGCGGGAGTAAAATCCTACGAGCAGTACTTC.

V gene TRBV4-1 combines with J gene TRBJ2-7, with D perhaps matching TRBD2 (7 bases). This CDR3 contains 18 residues. Germline V gene data show CDR1 as MGHRA and CDR2 as YSYEKL. The V end was cut by 2 bases, the J end by 2 bases, with 22 bases between. The CDR3, as DNA: TGCGCCAGCAGCCAAAAGGGGGGGCAACTAGCGCGACCCTACGAGCAGTACTTC. This encodes CASSQKGGQLARPYEQYF.

V usage is TRBV5-8 and J usage is TRBJ1-1; D is undetermined. Deletions cut 1 base from V and 8 bases from J, with 12 bases between. This CDR3 comprises 13 residues. Germline CDR1 reads SGHTS; CDR2 reads YDEGEE. The DNA of the CDR3 is TGTGCCAGCAGCTTGCGGTTTCCGAAAGAAGCTTTCTTT. Protein: CASSLRFPKEAFF.